The TCR beta chain under discussion was sequenced for a study of blood T cells in healthy people across ages. V was pared by 3 bases and J by 4 bases, with 12 bases between. The germline V gene has CDR1 MDHEN and CDR2 SYDVKM. CDR3 length: 14 amino acids. Through a sample-barcoded 5' primer and a J-beta primer mix, a second PCR was run for about 6 to 12 cycles. TCRdb reanalysed the 5' RACE reads using MiXCR and keeps one entry per CDR3 protein. The data hold roughly 680,000 distinct CDR3 sequences, with approximately 49% observed a single time. This chain connects TRBV28 to TRBJ1-2; D uncertain. This sequence originates from an older woman in good health. The sequenced sample was blood. For the CDR3, the DNA is TGTGCCAGCAGTTTGCCAGGCCTCATCTATGGCTACACCTTC. It yields the protein CASSLPGLIYGYTF.